This TCR beta chain was sequenced in a study of CXCR3-negative and CXCR3-positive naive CD8 T cells. Findings of the study overall: TRB CDR3s of CXCR3-positive naive cells were more hydrophobic than those of CXCR3-negative naive cells.

Turning to this clonotype: Its target is not known.

Libraries were UMI-labeled 5' RACE TRB cDNA. Reanalyzing the 5' RACE reads, TCRdb keeps one entry per CDR3 protein, without DNA. The clone table shows some 50,000 distinct CDR3 sequences, with the ten largest holding 0.55% to 0.6%. This CDR3 region has 17 residues. Germline assignment: CDR1 MGHDK and CDR2 SYGVNS. This TCR was sampled from a human donor in good health. Some clones in this sample may be carry-over from other donors' samples. Sequencing used naive CXCR3+ CD8+ T cells from blood. Subset given: CD45RO-CCR7+CD27+CD95- naive CD8+ T cells expressing CXCR3 (TNR3+). The chain couples TRBV25-1 to TRBJ1-6; without DNA, the TCRdb call of TRBD1 cannot be checked. The CDR3 loop reads CASSEDQGAGYNSPLHF. Combining the CDR3 with reference TRBV25-1 and TRBJ1-6 gives the whole variable domain EADIYQTPRYLVIGTGKKITLECSQTMGHDKMYWYQQDPGMELHLIHYSYGVNSTEKGDLSSESTVSRIRTEHFPLTLESARPSHTSQYLCASSEDQGAGYNSPLHFGNGTRLTVT.